What follows are 2 T cell receptor beta chains derived from one specimen sequenced in a study of naive and memory T cell subsets. Findings and limits, study-wide: Possibly reflecting memory cells re-expressing CD45RA, a few larger clonotypes occurred in naive repertoires, especially CD8.

Antigen specificity for these receptors is unknown. Both TRBC1 and TRBC2 were covered by a beta constant-region primer of two equimolar oligonucleotides. Ligated cDNA was amplified by four rounds of PCR with nested alpha and beta constant-region primers and SP2. TCRdb used MiXCR to reprocess the UMI-ligation and nested PCR reads, holding one entry per CDR3 protein. The repertoire includes over 110,000 distinct CDR3 sequences, approximately 21% of them detected once, and about 0.57% sits in the top ten. Sequencing was done on a sample of naive CD8+ T cells from blood. All receptors derive from a human donor in good health.

The V call is TRBV9, the J call TRBJ2-3; no clear D gene. Trimming cost V 0 bases and J 6 bases, with 14 bases left between them. This CDR3 contains 15 residues. In germline, CDR1 is SGDLS, CDR2 YYNGEE. CDR3 in amino acids: CASSVVELPGDTQYF. CDR3 bases: TGTGCCAGCAGCGTAGTCGAGCTCCCTGGGGATACGCAGTATTTT.

This clonotype was counted between two and nine times. The chain carries TRBV10-3 and TRBJ1-2, with a possible D match to TRBD1 (5 bases). Germline values: CDR1 ENHRY, CDR2 SYGVKD. The ends were cut back, 3 bases at V and 7 bases at J, with 9 bases in the middle. The CDR3 sequence is 12 residues long. For the CDR3, the DNA is TGTGCCATCAGTGAAGGGCAGGGTGGCTACACCTTC. It codes for CAISEGQGGYTF.